Listed here are 31 T cell receptor beta chains from one sample, sequenced in a study of CD8+ T cells in alopecia areata. RNA, once extracted, was reverse transcribed into cDNA for use as the sequencing template. Sequenced by immunoSEQ multiplex PCR; TCRdb stores in-frame clones only, minus some. The sample includes over 120,000 clones, approximately 50% of them seen just once. Sequencing was performed on CD4+ T cells sorted from blood, taken at week 0. The source of these receptors is a human donor with alopecia areata.

This clone is labeled as medium-sized (0.01 to 0.1%). The chain is built from TRBV7-8 and TRBJ2-3, with D uncertain. The CDR3 length is 13 residues. Per germline, CDR1 SGHVS and CDR2 FQNEAQ. Trimming took off 5 bases at V and 5 bases at J, with 11 bases between the two ends. CDR3 sequence (DNA): TGTGCCAGCAGCCCACCGAAACAAGATACGCAGTATTTT. Translating it yields CASSPPKQDTQYF.

This chain uses TRBV29-1 with TRBJ1-2, with D possibly being TRBD1 (6 bases). The length of the CDR3 is 13 residues. CDR1 is SQVTM and CDR2 is ANQGSEA in the germline V gene. The germline V and J ends were trimmed by 5 bases and 4 bases, with 14 bases remaining between them. CDR3 protein: CSVSRGPSYGYTF. The CDR3 DNA follows: TGCAGCGTTTCCAGGGGCCCTTCCTATGGCTACACCTTC.

This clone was observed a few times. The DNA for the CDR3 is TGTGCCATACGGGACCTAGGGTTCTTC. Translated, it gives CAIRDLGFF. V usage is TRBV7-9 and J usage is TRBJ2-1, with D possibly called TRBD1 or TRBD2 (5 bases each). The CDR3 consists of 9 residues. V dropped 10 bases and J dropped 15 bases, with 13 bases sitting between them. Germline V gene sequence: CDR1 SEHNR, CDR2 FQNEAQ (reference sequence).

The chain couples TRBV2 to TRBJ2-3; TRBD1 aligns across 7 bases. After removal of 5 bases from V and 3 bases from J, the junction contained 8 bases not matched to a gene. This CDR3 is built from 15 residues. Germline V gene data show CDR1 as SNHLY and CDR2 as FYNNEI. CDR3 sequence reads: CASSRETGLTDTQYF. In nucleotides, the CDR3 is TGTGCCAGCAGTAGGGAGACAGGGCTGACAGATACGCAGTATTTT.

The chain recombines TRBV4-1 with TRBJ2-3, with 9 bases fitting TRBD2. The CDR3 runs to 19 residues. Germline lookup yields CDR1 MGHRA and CDR2 YSYEKL. J gave up 4 bases and V 1 base, and 15 bases lay outside the gene matches. The DNA of the CDR3 is TGCGCCAGCAGCCAAGCAAAGAGTTTTAGCGGGAGTCATCCAGATACGCAGTATTTT. This encodes CASSQAKSFSGSHPDTQYF.

The V gene is TRBV30, the J gene TRBJ1-5, with D possibly TRBD1 on 5 matching bases. Germline V gene data show CDR1 as GTSNPN and CDR2 as SVGIG (reference sequence). V gave up 0 bases and J gave up 4 bases, with 10 bases separating them. The CDR3 is 14 residues long. The CDR3 is CAWSVRGMNQPQHF. Here the CDR3 DNA reads TGTGCCTGGAGTGTACGGGGGATGAATCAGCCCCAGCATTTT.

This clone was picked up one time. This chain joins TRBV30 and TRBJ2-7, with 7 bases lining up with TRBD2. The CDR3 is 13 residues long. Losses at the gene ends were 0 bases for V and 5 bases for J; bases not matched to a gene: 4. CDR1 and CDR2 (germline): GTSNPN, SVGIG (reference sequence). This CDR3 reads CAWSVTSLNEQYF. The DNA of the CDR3 is TGTGCCTGGAGTGTGACTAGCCTAAACGAGCAGTACTTC.

This chain uses TRBV7-9 with TRBJ2-7, with 11 bases identical to TRBD1. This CDR3 region has 13 residues. Germline CDR1 SEHNR, CDR2 FQNEAQ (reference sequence). J was trimmed by 6 bases and V by 5 bases; bases with no gene match: 3. DNA of the CDR3: TGTGCCAGCAGCCTGGGACAGGGGGGCGAGCAGTACTTC. Its translation is CASSLGQGGEQYF.

In this sample, this clone turned up a few times. CDR3 coding DNA: TGTGCCAGCAGTAAAAGGAACACTGAAGCTTTCTTT. Amino acid sequence: CASSKRNTEAFF. The chain links TRBV6-6 to TRBJ1-1; no clear D gene. Per the germline V gene, CDR1 is MNHNY and CDR2 is SVGAGI (reference sequence). There are 12 residues in the CDR3. The V end lost 5 bases, the J end lost 1 base, and 5 bases lay between the germline ends.

The genes are TRBV28 and TRBJ2-7, with TRBD1 matching 11 bases. This CDR3 has 15 residues. J lost 4 bases, V lost 5 bases, and 7 bases had no gene match. Germline V gene data show CDR1 as MDHEN and CDR2 as SYDVKM. This CDR3 reads CASSPFGQGAYEQYF. The CDR3 DNA is TGTGCCAGCAGTCCTTTCGGACAGGGGGCTTACGAGCAGTACTTC.

This chain uses TRBV19 with TRBJ2-3; D might be TRBD2 (6 bases). Germline V gene data show CDR1 as LNHDA and CDR2 as SQIVND (reference sequence). This CDR3 is built from 15 residues. Trimming took 5 bases from V and 5 from J, leaving 17 bases between them. CDR3 in DNA: TGTGCCAGTAGTCCCCTTACGACTAGAGGAGATACGCAGTATTTT. Translating it yields CASSPLTTRGDTQYF.

The gene calls are TRBV5-1 and TRBJ2-2; D unclear. Germline V gives CDR1 SGHRS, CDR2 YFSETQ. The CDR3 spans 14 residues. Between the trimmed V and J ends, which lost 4 bases and 3 bases, there was a span of 10 bases. CDR3 nucleotide sequence: TGCGCCAGCAGCCTTGGGCAAGACACCGGGGAGCTGTTTTTT. Its protein product is CASSLGQDTGELFF.

The chain employs TRBV29-1 and TRBJ2-5; 8 bases map to TRBD1. This CDR3 comprises 14 residues. Unmatched junction bases numbered 13, after V lost 7 bases and J lost 6 bases. In germline, CDR1 is SQVTM, CDR2 ANQGSEA. This CDR3 is CSGRRPTGEKTQYF. The CDR3 bases are TGCAGCGGCCGGAGACCGACAGGGGAAAAGACCCAGTACTTC.

The genes are TRBV15 and TRBJ2-1; tentatively, D is TRBD2 (7 bases). Germline V CDR1 and CDR2: LNHNV, YYDKDF (reference sequence). V lost 0 bases and J lost 5, with 20 bases in between. CDR3 length equals 18 residues. In DNA, the CDR3 is TGTGCCACCAGCAGAGATTTGCCGGGACTAAGGGGGAACAATGAGCAGTTCTTC. Protein sequence: CATSRDLPGLRGNNEQFF.

On this clone: This CDR3 is also generated by other DNA sequences in the sample. The chain employs TRBV9 and TRBJ1-5; no reliable D call. CDR1 SGDLS and CDR2 YYNGEE come from the germline V gene. There are 13 residues in the CDR3. V dropped 4 bases and J dropped 1 base, with 6 bases sitting between them. CDR3 sequence (DNA): TGTGCCAGCAGCATCGACAGCAATCAGCCCCAGCATTTT. It yields the protein CASSIDSNQPQHF.

The J gene is TRBJ2-5, the V gene TRBV18; D gene unclear. Germline V lookup: CDR1 KGHSH, CDR2 LQKENI. V was clipped by 0 bases and J by 3 bases, with 8 bases between them. CDR3 length: 14 amino acids. The CDR3 is CASSPPTREETQYF. CDR3 nucleotide sequence: TGTGCCAGCTCACCACCGACAAGGGAAGAGACCCAGTACTTC. Combining the CDR3 with reference TRBV18 and TRBJ2-5 gives the whole variable domain NAGVMQNPRHLVRRRGQEARLRCSPMKGHSHVYWYRQLPEEGLKFMVYLQKENIIDESGMPKERFSAEFPKEGPSILRIQQVVRGDSAAYFCASSPPTREETQYFGPGTRLLVL.

V gene TRBV5-1 combines with J gene TRBJ2-4; TRBD2 agrees at 7 bases. The CDR3 contains 15 residues. Germline assignment: CDR1 SGHRS and CDR2 YFSETQ. V dropped 4 bases and J dropped 7; count of bases not matched to a gene: 11. The CDR3 DNA is TGCGCCAGCAGCGTGACCATTGGACTAGAGAACATTCAGTACTTC. As protein: CASSVTIGLENIQYF.

The V gene is TRBV5-1, the J gene TRBJ1-3, with D perhaps matching TRBD1 (5 bases). This CDR3 contains 15 residues. V gave up 2 bases and J gave up 3 bases, with 12 bases separating them. The germline V gene has CDR1 SGHRS and CDR2 YFSETQ. The CDR3 DNA reads TGCGCCAGCAGCTTATCAGGGAGAGTTGGAAACACCATATATTTT. The encoded protein is CASSLSGRVGNTIYF.

The DNA for the CDR3 is TGCGCCAGCAGCCAAGATACGTCCAGGTTCGATGGCTACACCTTC. Encoded protein: CASSQDTSRFDGYTF. The chain is built from TRBV4-3 and TRBJ1-2; D unresolved. There are 15 residues in the CDR3. Trimming removed 0 bases at V and 6 bases at J, with 14 bases between. The V gene's germline CDR1 is LGHNA and CDR2 YSLEER.

In its sample, this clone was seen a few times. The CDR3 DNA is TGTGCCAGTTGTCGGGACAGGGAAGAGACCCAGTACTTC. This encodes CASCRDREETQYF. This rearrangement joins TRBV2 to TRBJ2-5, with 9 positions matching TRBD1. V was clipped by 9 bases and J by 3 bases; unmatched bases: 5. The germline CDR1 and CDR2 sequences are SNHLY and FYNNEI. CDR3 size: 13 residues.

This clone was detected only a few times. The CDR3 nucleotides read TGTGCCAGCAGCCAAGGACAGGGACAGGCGATTAGAGGGGCCAACGTCCTGACTTTC. It encodes CASSQGQGQAIRGANVLTF. This chain connects TRBV4-2 to TRBJ2-6, with 8 bases identical to TRBD1. CDR1 and CDR2 from the germline V gene are LGHNA and YNFKEQ. The CDR3 loop spans 19 amino acids. After removal of 1 base from V and 4 bases from J, the junction contained 12 bases not matched to a gene.

The chain is built from TRBV27 and TRBJ2-6; tentatively, D is TRBD1 or TRBD2 (5 bases each). V lost 6 bases and J lost 4, with 22 bases in between. The CDR3 extends over 18 amino acids. Germline CDR1 MNHEY, CDR2 SMNVEV (reference sequence). The CDR3 coding sequence is TGTGCCAGCAGCCCCCTGGGGACGGTGCTATCCGGGGCCAACGTCCTGACTTTC. Amino acids: CASSPLGTVLSGANVLTF.

This clone was seen only a few times. V is TRBV29-1 and J is TRBJ1-2; 9 nucleotides match TRBD1. V trimming: 4 bases; J trimming: 3 bases; junction bases outside the gene matches: 6. The CDR3 has 14 amino acids. The germline CDR1 and CDR2 sequences are SQVTM and ANQGSEA. CDR3 in DNA: TGCAGCGTTGCCCAACAGGGGGCTGACTATGGCTACACCTTC. This translates into CSVAQQGADYGYTF.

This clone was counted only a few times. This sequence joins TRBV6-1 and TRBJ2-5, with TRBD2 identical over 7 bases. Germline loops: CDR1 MNHNS, CDR2 SASEGT. V dropped 7 bases and J dropped 5; count of bases not matched to a gene: 7. The CDR3 has 13 amino acids. CDR3 sequence reads: CASTPAGEETQYF. CDR3 nucleotide sequence: TGTGCCAGCACCCCGGCGGGGGAGGAGACCCAGTACTTC.

This clone was picked up a small number of times. The chain recombines TRBV10-3 with TRBJ2-1; 13 nucleotides agree with TRBD2. CDR3 length: 15 amino acids. The junction had 6 bases not matched to a gene; V was cut back by 8 bases and J by 5 bases. The germline V gene encodes CDR1 ENHRY and CDR2 SYGVKD. The CDR3 nucleotides are TGTGCCATCTCCGGGACTAGCGGGGTCAACAATGAGCAGTTCTTC. This gives the protein CAISGTSGVNNEQFF.

A few counts support this clone. The chain combines TRBV29-1 with TRBJ1-4; D gene uncertain. CDR1 and CDR2 (germline): SQVTM, ANQGSEA. The ends were cut back, 3 bases at V and 5 bases at J, with 13 bases in the middle. The CDR3 covers 14 residues. DNA for the CDR3: TGCAGCGTTGAGGTCCCCGGGAGGAATGAAAAACTGTTTTTT. It encodes CSVEVPGRNEKLFF.

The V and J genes are TRBV30 and TRBJ2-5, with 9 positions matching TRBD1. This CDR3 comprises 14 residues. The germline V gene has CDR1 GTSNPN and CDR2 SVGIG (reference sequence). V was clipped by 3 bases and J by 5 bases; unmatched bases: 7. CDR3: CAWSGDRVEETQYF. In DNA, the CDR3 is TGTGCCTGGAGCGGGGACAGGGTCGAGGAGACCCAGTACTTC.

This chain joins TRBV9 and TRBJ1-1, with 7 bases that match TRBD1. CDR1 is SGDLS, CDR2 YYNGEE, per germline. Trimming at V came to 4 bases and at J to 0 bases, leaving 12 bases not matched to a gene. The CDR3 consists of 17 residues. The CDR3 DNA follows: TGTGCCAGCAGCAGAGGGGGCAGCGGGTCAATGAACACTGAAGCTTTCTTT. Its protein product is CASSRGGSGSMNTEAFF. The full variable domain, rest sourced from reference TRBV9 and TRBJ1-1, is DSGVTQTPKHLITATGQRVTLRCSPRSGDLSVYWYQQSLDQGLQFLIQYYNGEERAKGNILERFSAQQFPDLHSELNLSSLELGDSALYFCASSRGGSGSMNTEAFFGQGTRLTVV.

This clone was seen ten or more times. The V and J genes are TRBV28 and TRBJ2-1, with 14 bases aligning to TRBD2. Unmatched junction bases numbered 13, after V lost 4 bases and J lost 8 bases. This CDR3 contains 18 residues. Germline V gene sequence: CDR1 MDHEN, CDR2 SYDVKM. The CDR3 protein is CASSSSPGTSGSGHEQFF. Written as DNA, the CDR3 is TGTGCCAGCAGTTCATCCCCCGGGACTAGCGGGAGTGGCCATGAGCAGTTCTTC.

The rearrangement uses TRBV18 and TRBJ1-1, with 8 bases identical to TRBD1. V lost 4 bases, J lost 7 bases, and 8 bases stayed unmatched. The germline CDR1 and CDR2 sequences are KGHSH and LQKENI. The length of the CDR3 is 14 residues. CDR3: CASSLGQDLSEAFF. The CDR3 nucleotides are TGTGCCAGCTCACTGGGACAGGACTTAAGTGAAGCTTTCTTT.

The chain has TRBV5-1 and TRBJ2-7, with a possible D match to TRBD2 (6 bases). The germline V gene has CDR1 SGHRS and CDR2 YFSETQ. The CDR3 totals 13 residues. The V gene lost 10 bases and the J gene lost 0 bases, with 14 bases spanning the gap. The chain's CDR3 is CASRRDSSYEQYF. The CDR3 DNA is TGCGCCTCCAGGCGGGACTCCTCCTACGAGCAGTACTTC.